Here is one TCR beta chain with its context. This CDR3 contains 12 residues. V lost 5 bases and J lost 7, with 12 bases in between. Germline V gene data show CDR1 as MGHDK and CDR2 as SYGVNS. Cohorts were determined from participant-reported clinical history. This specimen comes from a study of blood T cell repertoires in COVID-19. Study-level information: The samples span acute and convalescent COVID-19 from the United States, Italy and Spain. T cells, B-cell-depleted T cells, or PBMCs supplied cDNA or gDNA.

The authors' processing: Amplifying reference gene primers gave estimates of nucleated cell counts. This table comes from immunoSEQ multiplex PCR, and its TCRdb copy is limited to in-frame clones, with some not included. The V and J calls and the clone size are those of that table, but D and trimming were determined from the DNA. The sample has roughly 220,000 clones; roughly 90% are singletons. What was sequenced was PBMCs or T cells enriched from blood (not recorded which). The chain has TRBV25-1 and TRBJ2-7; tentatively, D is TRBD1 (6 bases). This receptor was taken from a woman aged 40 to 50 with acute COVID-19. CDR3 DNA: TGTGCCAGCAGTTTAACCCAGGGGGAGCAGTACTTC. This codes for CASSLTQGEQYF.